The 18 T cell receptor beta chains presented below share a single source sample, sequenced in a study of a mutant IDH1 vaccine in newly diagnosed glioma. Libraries were prepared by immunoSEQ multiplex PCR; TCRdb keeps only in-frame clonotypes and omits some of them. The data show some 87,000 clones, about 80% seen once. Indicated time point: baseline, week 1 (first vaccination visit). Stated treatment: pre-vaccination baseline after standard-of-care therapy. The material was PBMCs, obtained from a glioma patient treated with radiotherapy, temozolomide or both. The receptors shown here come from a man aged 40-49 years with glioma.

This chain connects TRBV28 to TRBJ2-6; D is uncertain. The V and J ends lost 4 bases and 0 bases respectively, with 7 bases between them. The CDR3 loop spans 15 amino acids. Germline CDR1 reads MDHEN; CDR2 reads SYDVKM. CDR3: CASSSNLSGANVLTF. CDR3 DNA: TGTGCCAGCAGTTCAAACCTCTCTGGGGCCAACGTCCTGACTTTC.

This chain uses TRBV5-4 with TRBJ2-2; perhaps TRBD1 as D (5 bases). The CDR3 is 16 residues long. The V gene's germline CDR1 is SGHNT and CDR2 YYREEE (reference sequence). V was trimmed by 1 base and J by 2 bases, leaving 12 bases between them. The CDR3 DNA reads TGTGCCAGCAGCTTGCAGGGTTCGGCTAACACCGGGGAGCTGTTTTTT. This codes for CASSLQGSANTGELFF.

DNA for the CDR3: TGTGCCAGCAGCTTGGTTCCAGATCAGCCCCAGCATTTT. It yields the protein CASSLVPDQPQHF. This chain joins TRBV5-5 and TRBJ1-5; D remains unclear. This CDR3 comprises 13 residues. V lost 0 bases, J lost 5 bases, and 6 bases lay in between. Germline CDR1 SGHKS, CDR2 YYEKEE (reference sequence).

V and J are TRBV11-2 and TRBJ2-7; 8 bases fit TRBD2. V gave up 3 bases and J gave up 1 base; unmatched junction bases: 5. Germline values: CDR1 SGHAT, CDR2 FQNNGV. The CDR3 has 15 amino acids. CDR3: CASSLSSGSSYEQYF. DNA of the CDR3: TGTGCCAGCAGCTTGAGCAGCGGGAGTTCCTACGAGCAGTACTTC. The full variable domain, in which reference TRBV11-2 and TRBJ2-7 provide the parts outside the CDR3, is EAGVAQSPRYKIIEKRQSVAFWCNPISGHATLYWYQQILGQGPKLLIQFQNNGVVDDSQLPKDRFSAERLKGVDSTLKIQPAKLEDSAVYLCASSLSSGSSYEQYFGPGTRLTVT.

The rearrangement uses TRBV5-1 and TRBJ2-3; 7 bases match TRBD1. V shed 5 bases, J shed 2 bases, and the junction held 14 bases outside the gene matches. This CDR3 has 17 amino acids. The germline V gene encodes CDR1 SGHRS and CDR2 YFSETQ. CDR3 in DNA: TGCGCCAGCAGGCCCGGGACAGTGACCCTAGTCACAGATACGCAGTATTTT. Protein product: CASRPGTVTLVTDTQYF.

V is TRBV5-1 and J is TRBJ2-3, with D possibly matching TRBD2 (5 bases). Germline values: CDR1 SGHRS, CDR2 YFSETQ. This CDR3 has 16 residues. With 4 bases removed from V and 0 bases from J, the gap between germline ends came to 15 bases. The CDR3 DNA follows: TGCGCCAGCAGCCCCGTACCCGGGGTTAGCACAGATACGCAGTATTTT. Translated, it gives CASSPVPGVSTDTQYF.

The CDR3 DNA reads TGTGCCAGCAGCCCGACTAGCTACGAGCAGTACTTC. Its protein product is CASSPTSYEQYF. The chain couples TRBV2 to TRBJ2-7; D might be TRBD2 (6 bases). This CDR3 comprises 12 residues. Per germline, CDR1 SNHLY and CDR2 FYNNEI. V lost 6 bases to trimming and J lost 3 bases, with 9 bases between them.

V usage is TRBV30 and J usage is TRBJ2-5; D is uncertain. The CDR3 runs to 15 residues. The V and J ends lost 0 bases and 0 bases respectively, with 11 bases between them. Germline V gives CDR1 GTSNPN, CDR2 SVGIG (reference sequence). The CDR3 bases are TGTGCCTGGAGTGTATGGGGAAAGTACCAAGAGACCCAGTACTTC. Protein sequence: CAWSVWGKYQETQYF.

The CDR3 protein is CASSIRQGRSTEAFF. The CDR3 coding sequence is TGTGCCAGCAGCATTAGACAGGGTCGCAGCACTGAAGCTTTCTTT. This chain links TRBV11-2 with TRBJ1-1; 7 bases map to TRBD1. Trimming at V came to 5 bases and at J to 4 bases, leaving 10 bases not matched to a gene. The CDR3 loop spans 15 amino acids. Germline V gene sequence: CDR1 SGHAT, CDR2 FQNNGV. Full variable domain (missing parts from reference TRBV11-2 and TRBJ1-1): EAGVAQSPRYKIIEKRQSVAFWCNPISGHATLYWYQQILGQGPKLLIQFQNNGVVDDSQLPKDRFSAERLKGVDSTLKIQPAKLEDSAVYLCASSIRQGRSTEAFFGQGTRLTVV.

This rearrangement joins TRBV5-5 to TRBJ1-2, with D perhaps TRBD1 (6 bases). The length of the CDR3 is 18 residues. V lost 0 bases to trimming and J lost 0 bases, with 18 bases between them. The germline gives CDR1 SGHKS, CDR2 YYEKEE (reference sequence). The CDR3 loop reads CASSLESRTEATNYGYTF. The DNA of the CDR3 is TGTGCCAGCAGCTTGGAATCTAGGACAGAGGCTACTAACTATGGCTACACCTTC.

This chain links TRBV19 with TRBJ1-5; D is unclear. The germline CDR1 and CDR2 sequences are LNHDA and SQIVND (reference sequence). The CDR3 is made up of 15 amino acids. V lost 7 bases and J 0 bases, leaving 13 bases between the germline ends. Written as DNA, the CDR3 is TGTGCCAGTAAATTCGATAGGGCTAGCAATCAGCCCCAGCATTTT. It yields the protein CASKFDRASNQPQHF. Filled out from reference TRBV19 and TRBJ1-5, the complete variable domain reads DGGITQSPKYLFRKEGQNVTLSCEQNLNHDAMYWYRQDPGQGLRLIYYSQIVNDFQKGDIAEGYSVSREKKESFPLTVTSAQKNPTAFYLCASKFDRASNQPQHFGDGTRLSIL.

The rearrangement links TRBV7-8 to TRBJ2-1, with 10 bases aligning to TRBD2. J lost 5 bases, V lost 1 base, and 2 bases had no gene match. Germline V gene sequence: CDR1 SGHVS, CDR2 FQNEAQ. The CDR3 is 15 residues long. CDR3 protein: CASSLGLAGDNEQFF. The CDR3 DNA sequence: TGTGCCAGCAGCTTAGGTCTAGCGGGGGACAATGAGCAGTTCTTC.

This clone appeared a few times. This chain uses TRBV5-1 with TRBJ2-3; 8 positions match TRBD2. In germline, CDR1 is SGHRS, CDR2 YFSETQ. With V trimmed by 0 bases and J by 6 bases, 6 bases remained unmatched. CDR3 length equals 15 residues. The CDR3 coding sequence is TGCGCCAGCAGCTTGGAGACTAGCGTGTTGGATACGCAGTATTTT. Its translation is CASSLETSVLDTQYF.

This clone was seen more than once but under ten times. The sample has other DNA sequences that encode this CDR3 too. This rearrangement joins TRBV15 to TRBJ1-1; D is perhaps TRBD1 (5 bases). CDR1 is LNHNV and CDR2 is YYDKDF in the germline V gene (reference sequence). Trimming cost V 0 bases and J 3 bases, with 8 bases left between them. There are 14 residues in the CDR3. In DNA form, the CDR3 reads TGTGCCACCAGCAGAGATGGGGGGTACACTGAAGCTTTCTTT. This gives the protein CATSRDGGYTEAFF.

This clone occurred a few times. J is TRBJ1-2 and V is TRBV2; D remains ambiguous. The V end was cut by 8 bases, the J end by 6 bases, with 16 bases between. The CDR3 runs to 13 residues. Germline V gives CDR1 SNHLY, CDR2 FYNNEI. The CDR3 bases are TGTGCCAGCCGTCGGGGAACACCAAATGGCTACACCTTC. Translated: CASRRGTPNGYTF.

The chain carries TRBV18 and TRBJ1-5; 8 bases align to TRBD1. The trim removed 5 bases at V and 2 bases at J, leaving 5 bases unmatched. The CDR3 sequence is 15 residues long. Germline V gives CDR1 KGHSH, CDR2 LQKENI. The CDR3 sequence is CASSNGQGGNQPQHF. CDR3 sequence (DNA): TGTGCCAGCTCAAACGGACAGGGCGGCAATCAGCCCCAGCATTTT.

V usage is TRBV27 and J usage is TRBJ2-3; 10 positions agree with TRBD2. V shed 0 bases, J shed 6 bases, and the junction held 9 bases outside the gene matches. The germline gives CDR1 MNHEY, CDR2 SMNVEV (reference sequence). The CDR3 length is 17 residues. The CDR3 region has the DNA TGTGCCAGCAGTTTATCGCTAGCGGGAGCCAGTTGGGATACGCAGTATTTT. Residues: CASSLSLAGASWDTQYF.

The V gene is TRBV28, the J gene TRBJ2-7; D is possibly TRBD1 (6 bases). Germline CDR1 is MDHEN and CDR2 is SYDVKM. The CDR3 covers 16 residues. Trimming took off 4 bases at V and 1 base at J, with 17 bases between the two ends. The CDR3 DNA reads TGTGCCAGCAGTTCCCACAGGGCGCTAGCTTCCTACGAGCAGTACTTC. Residues: CASSSHRALASYEQYF.